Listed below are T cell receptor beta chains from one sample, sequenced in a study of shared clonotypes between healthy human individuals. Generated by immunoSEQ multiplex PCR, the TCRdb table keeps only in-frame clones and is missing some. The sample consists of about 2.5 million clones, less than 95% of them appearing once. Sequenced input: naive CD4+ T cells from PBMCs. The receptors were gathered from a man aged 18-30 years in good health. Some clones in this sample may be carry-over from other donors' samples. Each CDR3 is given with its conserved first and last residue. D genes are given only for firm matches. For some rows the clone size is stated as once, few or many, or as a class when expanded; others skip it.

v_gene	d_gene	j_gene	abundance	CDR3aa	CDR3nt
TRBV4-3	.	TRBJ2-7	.	CASSQDPPPGAYEQYF	TGCGCCAGCAGCCAAGACCCTCCGCCCGGGGCCTACGAGCAGTACTTC
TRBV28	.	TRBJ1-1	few	CASSLLNTEAFF	TGTGCCAGCAGTCTCCTGAACACTGAAGCTTTCTTT
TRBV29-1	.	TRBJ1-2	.	CSVELVQGSGYTF	TGCAGCGTTGAATTAGTCCAGGGCTCTGGCTACACCTTC
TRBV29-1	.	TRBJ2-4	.	CSVRGVLAKNIQYF	TGCAGCGTTAGGGGAGTACTAGCCAAAAACATTCAGTACTTC
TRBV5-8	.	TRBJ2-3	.	CASSLYRSTDTQYF	TGTGCCAGCAGCTTATACAGGTCCACAGATACGCAGTATTTT
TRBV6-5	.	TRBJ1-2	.	CASSYTRQGYGYTF	TGTGCCAGCAGTTATACCCGACAAGGCTATGGCTACACCTTC
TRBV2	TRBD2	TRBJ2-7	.	CASSVAGDLSYEQYF	TGTGCCAGCAGTGTAGCGGGAGACCTCTCCTACGAGCAGTACTTC
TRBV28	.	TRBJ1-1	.	CASSPWGTEAFF	TGTGCCAGCAGTCCTTGGGGCACTGAAGCTTTCTTT
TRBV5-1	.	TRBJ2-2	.	CASNGGQRNTGELFF	TGCGCCAGCAATGGGGGCCAGCGGAACACCGGGGAGCTGTTTTTT
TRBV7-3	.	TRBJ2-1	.	CASSSPGWGEQFF	TGTGCCAGCAGCTCCCCCGGGTGGGGTGAGCAGTTCTTC
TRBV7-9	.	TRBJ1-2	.	CASSLLGRNYGYTF	TGTGCCAGCAGCTTACTTGGGCGGAACTATGGCTACACCTTC